These T cell receptor beta chains were read from a single sample in a study of long-term antiretroviral therapy in people with HIV. Profiled with immunoSEQ multiplex PCR; TCRdb holds only in-frame clones, not every one. This repertoire shows 20,000 to 25,000 clones, approximately 91% found once; its top ten account for 6.4%. The sequenced sample was unsorted PBMCs, obtained 0.6 years after starting antiretroviral therapy. Every receptor here comes from a man in his sixties with HIV. Both conserved end residues are part of each CDR3. D genes are given only for firm matches. Clone size is shown for a subset of rows, as once, few, many or a class of expanded clone.

D,J,size,V,DNA,CDR3
TRBD1,TRBJ2-3,once,TRBV9,TGTGCCAGCAGCGTAGGGACAGGGTTGGATACGCAGTATTTT,CASSVGTGLDTQYF
TRBD1,TRBJ1-2,-,TRBV12-5,TGTGCTAGTGGGTTGGTACTGGGACAGGGGGCGTTCTATGGCTACACCTTC,CASGLVLGQGAFYGYTF
-,TRBJ2-7,-,TRBV2,TGTGCCAGCAGTGTTAGTAGACACTCCTACGAGCAGTACTTC,CASSVSRHSYEQYF
-,TRBJ2-5,once,TRBV6-5,TGTGCCAGCAGCAGGACGGCACAAGAGACCCAGTACTTC,CASSRTAQETQYF
-,TRBJ1-2,-,TRBV6-1,TGTGCCAGCAGTGACGGACGGTTTGGCTACACCTTC,CASSDGRFGYTF
-,TRBJ2-3,-,TRBV5-1,TGCGCCAGCAGCTTGGCGCCAGCGCCAGAAGATACGCAGTATTTT,CASSLAPAPEDTQYF
TRBD1,TRBJ2-6,-,TRBV5-6,TGTGCCAGCAGCCCACTAGGGGACAGGGAACAGAATGGGGCCAACGTCCTGACTTTC,CASSPLGDREQNGANVLTF
TRBD1,TRBJ1-2,-,TRBV11-2,TGTGCCAGCAGCCGGGACAGAGTGGATGGCTACACCTTC,CASSRDRVDGYTF
TRBD1,TRBJ1-2,-,TRBV5-1,TGCGCCAGCAGCTTGGCCTCCGACAGGGCCAACTATGGCTACACCTTC,CASSLASDRANYGYTF
TRBD2,TRBJ2-1,-,TRBV30,TGTGCCTGGAGTCCCCTCAGACGCAGCGGGAGCGATGAGCAGTTCTTC,CAWSPLRRSGSDEQFF
-,TRBJ1-1,-,TRBV7-2,TGTGCCAGCAGCACCCGACAGGCCCACACTGAAGCTTTCTTT,CASSTRQAHTEAFF
TRBD1,TRBJ1-3,-,TRBV6-5,TGTGCCAGCAGTTTGACAGGGGGGTCTTCTGGAAACACCATATATTTT,CASSLTGGSSGNTIYF
-,TRBJ2-2,-,TRBV10-1,TGCGCCAGCAGTGACGGGACGGGCGGAAACACCGGGGAGCTGTTTTTT,CASSDGTGGNTGELFF